Following are 9 T cell receptor beta chains from one sample sequenced in a study of T cells in narcolepsy. The method was immunoSEQ multiplex PCR; TCRdb's version includes in-frame clones alone and lacks a portion of them. The sample gives some 25,000 clones, around 83% of which show up once; under 1.5% is in the top ten. Sequences were obtained from CD45RA- memory CD4+ T cells from PBMCs. Receptors were obtained from a human donor with narcolepsy.

The V gene is TRBV5-6, the J gene TRBJ2-5, with 8 bases lining up with TRBD1. Germline V gives CDR1 SGHDT, CDR2 YYEEEE. Trimming cost V 4 bases and J 2 bases; bases outside gene matches: 10. The CDR3 has 16 residues. CDR3 sequence (DNA): TGTGCCAGCAGCGGAACCGGGACAGGTTCTCAAGAGACCCAGTACTTC. Amino acid sequence: CASSGTGTGSQETQYF.

The chain has TRBV7-2 and TRBJ2-1; no reliable D call. CDR1 SGHTA and CDR2 FQGNSA come from the germline V gene. The CDR3 has 12 amino acids. Trimming left V 4 bases short and J 9 bases short, with 10 bases between. CDR3: CASSSSRPEQFF. The DNA for the CDR3 is TGTGCCAGCAGCTCCTCCAGGCCTGAGCAGTTCTTC.

The rearrangement uses TRBV15 and TRBJ1-5; perhaps TRBD1 as D (6 bases). The CDR3 has 13 amino acids. Germline assignment: CDR1 LNHNV and CDR2 YYDKDF (reference sequence). The germline V and J ends were trimmed by 8 bases and 2 bases, with 10 bases remaining between them. For the CDR3, the DNA is TGTGCCACCGGGGGCCTGCGCAATCAGCCCCAGCATTTT. As protein: CATGGLRNQPQHF.

In its sample, this clone was seen a few times. The chain recombines TRBV6-4 with TRBJ1-3; the D is unclear. V lost 5 bases and J 3 bases, leaving 11 bases between the germline ends. CDR3 length: 14 amino acids. The germline V gene has CDR1 MRHNA and CDR2 SNTAGT. The CDR3 is CASSPSGGGNTIYF. The CDR3 DNA sequence: TGTGCCAGCAGTCCGTCAGGAGGTGGAAACACCATATATTTT.

The chain couples TRBV18 to TRBJ2-3; 10 nucleotides agree with TRBD2. The germline gives CDR1 KGHSH, CDR2 LQKENI. With 1 base clipped from V and 5 bases from J, the junction kept 6 bases outside the gene matches. This CDR3 is 16 amino acids long. In DNA form, the CDR3 reads TGTGCCAGCTCACCACAAGCGGGAGGGCCTTTAGATACGCAGTATTTT. Protein product: CASSPQAGGPLDTQYF. The full variable domain, with the rest looked up from reference TRBV18 and TRBJ2-3, is NAGVMQNPRHLVRRRGQEARLRCSPMKGHSHVYWYRQLPEEGLKFMVYLQKENIIDESGMPKERFSAEFPKEGPSILRIQQVVRGDSAAYFCASSPQAGGPLDTQYFGPGTRLTVL.

The chain uses TRBV2 and TRBJ2-1; no definite D call. Germline values: CDR1 SNHLY, CDR2 FYNNEI. The germline V and J ends were trimmed by 2 bases and 10 bases, with 15 bases remaining between them. The CDR3 is 14 amino acids. The CDR3 DNA reads as TGTGCCAGCAGTGAAAATAAACTACCGGCCGAGCAGTTCTTC. It specifies CASSENKLPAEQFF.

This clone has more than one count but fewer than ten. V gene TRBV6-5 combines with J gene TRBJ1-2; D may be TRBD1 (5 bases). From germline, CDR1 is MNHEY and CDR2 SVGAGI. CDR3 length: 13 residues. Trimming cost V 6 bases and J 2 bases, with 10 bases left between them. In DNA, the CDR3 is TGTGCCAGCAGCTACCGACAGAACTATGGCTACACCTTC. Residues: CASSYRQNYGYTF.

Concerning this clone itself: The identical CDR3 is also encoded by other nucleotide sequences in the sample. V gene TRBV27 combines with J gene TRBJ1-3; 9 nucleotides line up with TRBD1. This CDR3 is 13 amino acids long. V was clipped by 6 bases and J by 4 bases; unmatched bases: 1. CDR1 and CDR2 from the germline V gene are MNHEY and SMNVEV (reference sequence). The CDR3 sequence is CASRGQGGNTIYF. DNA for the CDR3: TGTGCCAGCAGAGGACAGGGGGGAAACACCATATATTTT.

The chain couples TRBV6-1 to TRBJ1-1; the D gene is possibly TRBD1 (6 bases). The CDR3 loop spans 15 amino acids. Trimming took off 0 bases at V and 4 bases at J, with 12 bases between the two ends. Per germline, CDR1 MNHNS and CDR2 SASEGT. The CDR3 spells CASSEARQVGTEAFF. The CDR3 coding sequence is TGTGCCAGCAGTGAAGCGCGACAGGTGGGCACTGAAGCTTTCTTT.